The 29 T cell receptor beta chains given below trace back to one sample, sequenced in a study of response to subunit inactivated influenza vaccine. TCRdb processed the RT-PCR reads anew with MiXCR; each CDR3 protein has one entry. The table lists over 650,000 distinct CDR3 sequences, less than 20% of them singletons. This material consisted of PBMCs from blood, taken more than 4 days after vaccination. The receptor set was obtained from a man between 50 and 59 years old who received an inactivated influenza vaccine.

This rearrangement joins TRBV3-1 to TRBJ1-5; no definite D call. The CDR3 has 14 amino acids. V was pared by 3 bases and J by 4 bases, with 10 bases between. Germline CDR1 is LGHDT and CDR2 is YNNKEL (reference sequence). The CDR3 loop reads CASSQNSTNQPQHF. In nucleotides, the CDR3 is TGTGCCAGCAGCCAGAATAGTACAAATCAGCCCCAGCATTTT.

This clonotype was counted between two and nine times. The chain recombines TRBV10-3 with TRBJ2-7; tentative D call: TRBD2 (5 bases). Trimming removed 6 bases from V and 2 bases from J, with 17 bases in between. The CDR3 loop spans 15 amino acids. Germline loops: CDR1 ENHRY, CDR2 SYGVKD. Here the CDR3 reads CAISPGPRGAYEQYF. In DNA form, the CDR3 reads TGTGCCATCAGCCCTGGTCCTCGGGGAGCCTACGAGCAGTACTTC.

There are many counts of this clonotype. This chain joins TRBV29-1 and TRBJ2-7; maybe TRBD2 (6 bases). The CDR3 runs 13 residues. V was shortened by 7 bases and J by 0 bases, with 13 bases between the two germline ends. Germline V gene data show CDR1 as SQVTM and CDR2 as ANQGSEA. CDR3 coding DNA: TGCAGCGCCGAGCGGGTGAGCTCCTACGAGCAGTACTTC. This codes for CSAERVSSYEQYF.

Note on this clonotype: Without the conserved terminal phenylalanine or tryptophan, this CDR3 likely stems from a read error. The chain combines TRBV7-9 with TRBJ2-1; possible D gene TRBD2, 6 bases. V was pared by 7 bases and J by 8 bases, with 15 bases between. Germline V gives CDR1 SEHNR, CDR2 FQNEAQ (reference sequence). The CDR3 has 13 residues. The CDR3 DNA reads TGTGCCAGCATCCTTGCTGGAGGGGATGAGCAGTTCTCC. This encodes CASILAGGDEQFS.

This clonotype was counted only a few times. The rearrangement links TRBV5-1 to TRBJ2-5, with 10 positions matching TRBD1. CDR1 is SGHRS and CDR2 is YFSETQ in the germline V gene. V was pared by 0 bases and J by 3 bases, with 2 bases of the junction left unmatched. The CDR3 totals 15 residues. CDR3 sequence (DNA): TGCGCCAGCAGCTTGGGCGGGACAGGGGAAGAGACCCAGTACTTC. The encoded protein is CASSLGGTGEETQYF.

This clonotype came up a few times. CDR3 nucleotide sequence: TGCGCCAGCAGCTTGGCCGGAAACCAGAGGAGGACTGAAGCTTTCTTT. Amino acid sequence: CASSLAGNQRRTEAFF. The V and J genes are TRBV5-1 and TRBJ1-1; no clear D gene. The CDR3 has 16 amino acids. V was clipped by 0 bases and J by 5 bases, with 17 bases between them. Germline V gives CDR1 SGHRS, CDR2 YFSETQ.

The V gene is TRBV29-1, the J gene TRBJ2-2; 16 nucleotides match TRBD2. The J segment lost 8 bases and the V segment lost 4 bases, leaving 10 bases of the junction unmatched. The CDR3 length is 17 residues. The germline CDR1 and CDR2 sequences are SQVTM and ANQGSEA. The CDR3 loop is CSVAGTSGRAGVGELFF. CDR3 coding DNA: TGCAGCGTTGCTGGGACTAGCGGGAGGGCCGGCGTGGGGGAGCTGTTTTTT.

DNA for the CDR3: TGCAGTGCGCAACTAGCGGGAGCAGAGACCCAGTACTTC. Translating gives CSAQLAGAETQYF. The rearrangement links TRBV20-1 to TRBJ2-5, with 11 bases aligning to TRBD2. There are 13 residues in the CDR3. From germline, CDR1 is DFQATT and CDR2 SNEGSKA (reference sequence). V lost 6 bases to trimming and J lost 4 bases; unmatched junction nucleotides: 4.

V usage is TRBV5-1 and J usage is TRBJ2-1, with D possibly being TRBD2 (5 bases). The germline V and J ends were trimmed by 0 bases and 0 bases, with 16 bases remaining between them. CDR3 length: 18 residues. Germline CDR1 reads SGHRS; CDR2 reads YFSETQ. The CDR3 nucleotides are TGCGCCAGCAGCTTGGATCGAGGCGGGCCCAGCTCCTACAATGAGCAGTTCTTC. Its translation: CASSLDRGGPSSYNEQFF.

The rearrangement links TRBV5-1 to TRBJ2-1; TRBD2 matches at 12 bases. The V gene end was trimmed by 3 bases and the J gene end by 0 bases; junction bases not matched to a gene: 4. The CDR3 length is 17 residues. The germline CDR1 and CDR2 sequences are SGHRS and YFSETQ. DNA of the CDR3: TGCGCCAGCAGCTCTCTAGCGGGGGGGAGCTCCTACAATGAGCAGTTCTTC. This gives the protein CASSSLAGGSSYNEQFF.

The J gene is TRBJ1-5, the V gene TRBV6-1, with 8 bases aligning to TRBD1. The germline V gene encodes CDR1 MNHNS and CDR2 SASEGT. V shed 4 bases and J 1 base; nucleotides not matched to a gene: 9. The CDR3 is 17 residues long. The CDR3 reads CASSGRDRSSSNQPQHF. In DNA, the CDR3 is TGTGCCAGCAGTGGCCGGGACAGGTCCTCGAGCAATCAGCCCCAGCATTTT.

This clonotype was observed many times. The CDR3 DNA follows: TGCGCCAGCAGCTTCTCCCGTGAGACCCAGTACTTC. This encodes CASSFSRETQYF. The chain links TRBV5-1 to TRBJ2-5; D remains ambiguous. The CDR3 is 12 amino acids. Trimming left V 2 bases short and J 5 bases short, with 7 bases between. The germline V gene encodes CDR1 SGHRS and CDR2 YFSETQ.

The sample holds a few counts of this clonotype. J is TRBJ2-5 and V is TRBV29-1, with unresolved D. CDR1 is SQVTM and CDR2 is ANQGSEA in the germline V gene. Trimming cost V 0 bases and J 5 bases, with 16 bases left between them. The CDR3 sequence is 15 residues long. The CDR3 reads CSVEEGSAFVETQYF. In nucleotides, the CDR3 is TGCAGCGTTGAAGAAGGAAGTGCCTTCGTGGAGACCCAGTACTTC.

This clonotype has a handful of counts. The DNA is left out, because the CDR3 cannot be placed on it with certainty; the CDR3 is given as TCRdb lists it. The rearrangement uses TRBV28 and TRBJ2-7; the DNA was not used to check the table's D call, TRBD1. Germline assignment: CDR1 MDHEN and CDR2 SYDVKM. The CDR3 has 15 amino acids, counting both end residues. Here the CDR3 reads CASSLEWAGGNEVYF.

The chain carries TRBV5-8 and TRBJ1-6; a possible D gene is TRBD1 (5 bases). In germline, CDR1 is SGHTS, CDR2 YDEGEE. This CDR3 spans 16 amino acids. Trimming pared 2 bases from V and 5 bases from J, leaving 14 bases between. DNA of the CDR3: TGTGCCAGCAGCTTTATTGGCACAGGAGATAATTCACCCCTCCACTTT. It specifies CASSFIGTGDNSPLHF.

Of note for this clonotype: Being one base from a much bigger clone, this may be a read error. The CDR3 spells CSGTFRGRPYDQYF. DNA for the CDR3: TGCAGCGGGACTTTTAGGGGGCGACCCTACGATCAGTACTTC. The chain links TRBV29-1 to TRBJ2-7; the match to TRBD1 covers 7 bases. There are 14 residues in the CDR3. Germline CDR1 is SQVTM and CDR2 is ANQGSEA.

Only a few counts were recorded for this clonotype. This chain links TRBV4-1 with TRBJ2-7; D might be TRBD2 (6 bases). CDR3 size: 18 residues. Looked up from germline, CDR1 is MGHRA and CDR2 is YSYEKL. V lost 0 bases and J 6 bases, leaving 24 bases between the germline ends. In DNA form, the CDR3 reads TGCGCCAGCAGCCAAGATCAAACCCCTCCAGCCAGCGGGTCCGAGCAGTACTTC. Its protein product is CASSQDQTPPASGSEQYF.

The rearrangement uses TRBV5-1 and TRBJ2-2; D perhaps matches TRBD1 (6 bases). CDR1 and CDR2 (germline): SGHRS, YFSETQ. There are 16 residues in the CDR3. Trimming shortened V by 4 bases and J by 4 bases, and 17 bases separated the two germline ends. CDR3 DNA: TGCGCCAGCAGCCCTGGACAGTTCCGGGGCACCGGGGAGCTGTTTTTT. This gives the protein CASSPGQFRGTGELFF. The whole variable domain, filled in from reference TRBV5-1 and TRBJ2-2, reads KAGVTQTPRYLIKTRGQQVTLSCSPISGHRSVSWYQQTPGQGLQFLFEYFSETQRNKGNFPGRFSGRQFSNSRSEMNVSTLELGDSALYLCASSPGQFRGTGELFFGEGSRLTVL.

V is TRBV5-1 and J is TRBJ2-1, with D tentatively TRBD2 (5 bases). The CDR3 has 14 amino acids. Germline CDR1 reads SGHRS; CDR2 reads YFSETQ. V was pared by 3 bases and J by 3 bases, with 10 bases between. The CDR3 is CASSSDGVYNEQFF. The CDR3 coding sequence is TGCGCCAGCAGCTCCGACGGGGTCTACAATGAGCAGTTCTTC.

This clonotype was found a few times. The rearrangement joins TRBV12-3 or TRBV12-4 to TRBJ2-1; the D call may be TRBD1 or TRBD2 (5 bases each). Trimming stripped 4 bases from V and 0 bases from J, with 16 bases between. The CDR3 is 17 residues long. Here the CDR3 DNA reads TGTGCCAGCAGTTCCCCGTGGGGGTTCTCCTCCTACAATGAGCAGTTCTTC. Translation gives CASSSPWGFSSYNEQFF.

This clonotype was observed many times. The chain is built from TRBV6-2 or TRBV6-3 and TRBJ2-3, with TRBD2 matching over 8 bases. The CDR3 has 16 residues. V trimming: 6 bases; J trimming: 8 bases; junction bases outside the gene matches: 16. CDR1 is MNHEY and CDR2 is SVGEGT in the germline V gene. CDR3 region: CASRARAGVSYSTQYF. The CDR3 nucleotides read TGTGCCAGCAGGGCCCGAGCGGGAGTTTCTTATTCTACGCAGTATTTT.

This clonotype has just a few counts. This chain connects TRBV6-2 or TRBV6-3 to TRBJ1-1, with D perhaps TRBD1 (6 bases). CDR1 and CDR2 (germline): MNHEY, SVGEGT. This CDR3 has 11 amino acids. V was clipped by 6 bases and J by 7 bases, with 9 bases between them. This CDR3 is CASRKGGEAFF. The CDR3 DNA follows: TGTGCCAGCAGGAAAGGGGGTGAAGCTTTCTTT.

Notes on this clonotype: The CDR3 does not end in the conserved phenylalanine or tryptophan, so this is likely a read error. The rearrangement uses TRBV6-5 and TRBJ2-7; D may be TRBD2 (6 bases). CDR3 size: 14 residues. Per germline, CDR1 MNHEY and CDR2 SVGAGI. The V and J ends lost 7 bases and 3 bases respectively, with 16 bases between them. In DNA form, the CDR3 reads TGTGCCAGCATTAGGGACTCCCTCTACTACGAGCAGTACTAC. This translates into CASIRDSLYYEQYY.

The CDR3 nucleotides read TGTGCCAGCAGTTACTCTGAGGTACGACCGACCCCCCAGTACTTC. Amino acids: CASSYSEVRPTPQYF. The chain combines TRBV6-2 or TRBV6-3 with TRBJ2-7, with D unclear. Germline V gene sequence: CDR1 MNHEY, CDR2 SVGEGT. V was trimmed by 0 bases and J by 10 bases, leaving 19 bases between them. The CDR3 extends over 15 amino acids.

This clonotype was picked up a small number of times. This sequence joins TRBV9 and TRBJ2-2, with D possibly being TRBD2 (5 bases). The CDR3 covers 15 residues. CDR1 SGDLS and CDR2 YYNGEE come from the germline V gene. The ends were cut back, 1 base at V and 4 bases at J, with 11 bases in the middle. CDR3 sequence (DNA): TGTGCCAGCAGCGTAAGTGGGAGCCTCACCGGGGAGCTGTTTTTT. This sequence encodes CASSVSGSLTGELFF.

This clonotype came up a few times. V gene TRBV12-3 or TRBV12-4 combines with J gene TRBJ1-6; D is unclear. V was pared by 6 bases and J by 9 bases, with 12 bases between. This CDR3 comprises 13 residues. The CDR3 is CASSRGGGSPLHF. The CDR3 DNA is TGTGCCAGCAGCCGGGGTGGTGGTTCACCCCTCCACTTT.

This clonotype was seen a handful of times. The V and J genes are TRBV20-1 and TRBJ2-2; 16 bases are shared with TRBD2. The CDR3 totals 20 residues. With V trimmed by 1 base and J by 7 bases, 15 bases remained unmatched. Germline V gene sequence: CDR1 DFQATT, CDR2 SNEGSKA (reference sequence). The CDR3 protein is CSARVVGLAGGPRLVGELFF. The CDR3, as DNA: TGCAGTGCTAGAGTCGTGGGACTAGCGGGAGGGCCGCGATTAGTCGGGGAGCTGTTTTTT.

This clonotype was seen at least ten times. This sequence joins TRBV4-3 and TRBJ2-1; TRBD2 might be the D (5 bases). The CDR3 loop spans 14 amino acids. The germline CDR1 and CDR2 sequences are LGHNA and YSLEER. V was clipped by 4 bases and J by 7 bases, with 14 bases between them. CDR3 DNA sequence: TGCGCCAGCAGCCCAACGGTCGGGGAAAATGAGCAGTTCTTC. Translating gives CASSPTVGENEQFF.

V usage is TRBV14 and J usage is TRBJ2-1; no clear D. Between the trimmed V and J ends, which lost 1 base and 9 bases, there was a span of 13 bases. This CDR3 is built from 14 residues. The germline V gene encodes CDR1 SGHDN and CDR2 FVKESK. CDR3 nucleotide sequence: TGTGCCAGCAGCCAAGTGGGGATGTGGGGTGAGCAGTTCTTC. It yields the protein CASSQVGMWGEQFF.